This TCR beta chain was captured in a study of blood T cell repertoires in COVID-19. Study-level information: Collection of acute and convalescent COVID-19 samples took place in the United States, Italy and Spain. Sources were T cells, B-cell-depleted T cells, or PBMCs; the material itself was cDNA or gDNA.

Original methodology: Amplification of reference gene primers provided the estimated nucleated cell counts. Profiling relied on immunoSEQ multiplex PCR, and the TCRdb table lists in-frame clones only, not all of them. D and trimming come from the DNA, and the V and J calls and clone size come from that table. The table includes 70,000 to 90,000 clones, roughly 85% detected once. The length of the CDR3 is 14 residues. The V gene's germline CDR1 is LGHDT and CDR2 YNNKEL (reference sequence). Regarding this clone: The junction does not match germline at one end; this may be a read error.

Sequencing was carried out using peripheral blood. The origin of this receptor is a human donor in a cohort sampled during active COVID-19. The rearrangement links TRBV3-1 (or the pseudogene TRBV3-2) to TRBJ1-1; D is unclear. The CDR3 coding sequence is TGTGCCAGCAGCCAAGGTCTGGTAGTACGGGGAGGCAACTTT. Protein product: CASSQGLVVRGGNF.